These 5 T cell receptor beta chains were sequenced from one sample in a study of radiotherapy plus CTLA-4 blockade in lung cancer. Repertoires were generated with immunoSEQ multiplex PCR, while TCRdb's copy carries only in-frame clones and drops some. The table includes 53,000 or so clones, roughly 90% detected once. Specimen: peripheral blood, collected from a patient treated with radiotherapy plus ipilimumab. These receptor sequences come from a human donor with non-small cell lung cancer whose response to radiotherapy plus ipilimumab could not be evaluated.

The V and J genes are TRBV6-6 and TRBJ1-5, with 7 bases matching TRBD1. Germline CDR1 reads MNHNY; CDR2 reads SVGAGI (reference sequence). With V trimmed by 0 bases and J by 1 base, 3 bases remained unmatched. The CDR3 runs 16 residues. The CDR3 sequence: CASSYSGQRSNQPQHF. The CDR3 DNA is TGTGCCAGCAGTTACTCGGGACAGAGGAGCAATCAGCCCCAGCATTTT.

This clone showed up just once. This chain joins TRBV7-6 and TRBJ2-7; the D gene is possibly TRBD1 (6 bases). V lost 0 bases to trimming and J lost 0 bases, with 9 bases between them. The CDR3 covers 15 residues. Germline V CDR1 and CDR2: SGHVS, FNYEAQ. CDR3 loop: CASSLAPDSSYEQYF. In DNA form, the CDR3 reads TGTGCCAGCAGCTTAGCCCCGGACAGCTCCTACGAGCAGTACTTC.

V usage is TRBV2 and J usage is TRBJ1-2, with unresolved D. CDR3 length: 11 residues. V shed 8 bases and J shed 8 bases, with 12 bases lying between them. Per the germline V gene, CDR1 is SNHLY and CDR2 is FYNNEI. CDR3 coding DNA: TGTGCCAGCGGTCGAGGCCGCGGCTACACCTTC. This encodes CASGRGRGYTF. Together with reference TRBV2 and TRBJ1-2, the CDR3 gives the full variable domain: EPEVTQTPSHQVTQMGQEVILRCVPISNHLYFYWYRQILGQKVEFLVSFYNNEISEKSEIFDDQFSVERPDGSNFTLKIRSTKLEDSAMYFCASGRGRGYTFGSGTRLTVV.

This clone has a single count. The rearrangement links TRBV15 to TRBJ2-7; 10 nucleotides align to TRBD1. CDR3 length: 14 amino acids. Germline CDR1 and CDR2: LNHNV and YYDKDF (reference sequence). Trimming removed 1 base from V and 4 bases from J; junction bases left unmatched: 1. CDR3 sequence: CATSRGQGAYEQYF. The CDR3 bases are TGTGCCACCAGCAGAGGACAGGGGGCGTACGAGCAGTACTTC.

The chain couples TRBV7-2 to TRBJ2-7; a weak D match, TRBD2 (5 bases). Trimming cost V 5 bases and J 2 bases, with 10 bases left between them. Germline V gene data show CDR1 as SGHTA and CDR2 as FQGNSA. The CDR3 extends over 13 amino acids. CDR3 residues: CASSRTVTYEQYF. CDR3 sequence (DNA): TGTGCCAGCAGCCGGACTGTAACCTACGAGCAGTACTTC.